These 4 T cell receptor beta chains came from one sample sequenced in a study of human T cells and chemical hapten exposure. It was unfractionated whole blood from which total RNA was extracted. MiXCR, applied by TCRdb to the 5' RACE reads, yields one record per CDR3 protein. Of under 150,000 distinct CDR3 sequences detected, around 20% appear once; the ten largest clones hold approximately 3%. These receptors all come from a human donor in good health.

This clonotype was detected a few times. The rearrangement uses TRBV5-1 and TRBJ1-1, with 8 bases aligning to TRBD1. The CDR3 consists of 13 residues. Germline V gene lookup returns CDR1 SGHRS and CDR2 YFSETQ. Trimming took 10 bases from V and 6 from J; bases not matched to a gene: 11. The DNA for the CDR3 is TGCGCCTCCCGGACAGGGTATCAATCTGAAGCTTTCTTT. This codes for CASRTGYQSEAFF.

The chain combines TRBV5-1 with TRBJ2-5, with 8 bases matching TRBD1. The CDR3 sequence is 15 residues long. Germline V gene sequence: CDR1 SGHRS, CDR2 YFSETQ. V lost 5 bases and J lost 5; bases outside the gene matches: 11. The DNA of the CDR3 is TGCGCCAGCAGTTCCTGGACAGGGATTGGCGAGACCCAGTACTTC. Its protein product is CASSSWTGIGETQYF.

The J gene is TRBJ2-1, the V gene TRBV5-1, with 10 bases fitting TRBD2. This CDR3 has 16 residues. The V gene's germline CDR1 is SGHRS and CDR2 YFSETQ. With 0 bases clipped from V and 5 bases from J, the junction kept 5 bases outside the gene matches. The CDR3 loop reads CASSLEGLAGDNEQFF. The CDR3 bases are TGCGCCAGCAGCTTGGAAGGCCTAGCGGGAGACAATGAGCAGTTCTTC.

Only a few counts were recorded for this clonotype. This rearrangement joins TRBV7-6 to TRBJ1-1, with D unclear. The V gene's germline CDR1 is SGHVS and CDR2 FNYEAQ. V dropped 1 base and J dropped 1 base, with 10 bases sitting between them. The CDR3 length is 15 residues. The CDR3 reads CASSLEETPNTEAFF. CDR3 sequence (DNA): TGTGCCAGCAGCTTAGAAGAGACACCGAACACTGAAGCTTTCTTT.